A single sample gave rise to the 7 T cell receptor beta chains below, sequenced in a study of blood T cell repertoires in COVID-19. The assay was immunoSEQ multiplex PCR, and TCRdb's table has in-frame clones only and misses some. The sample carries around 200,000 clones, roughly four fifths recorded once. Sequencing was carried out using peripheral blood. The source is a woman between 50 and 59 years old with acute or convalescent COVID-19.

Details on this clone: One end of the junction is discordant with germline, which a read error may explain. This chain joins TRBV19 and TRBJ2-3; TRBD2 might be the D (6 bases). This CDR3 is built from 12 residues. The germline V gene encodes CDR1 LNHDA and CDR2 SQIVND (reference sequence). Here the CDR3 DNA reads TGTGCCAGTAGTATCTGGAGGGAGAACTTAATTTTT. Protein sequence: CASSIWRENLIF.

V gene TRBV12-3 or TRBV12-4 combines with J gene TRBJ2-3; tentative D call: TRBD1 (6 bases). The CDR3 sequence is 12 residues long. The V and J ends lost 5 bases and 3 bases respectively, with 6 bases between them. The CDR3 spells CASSGQTDTQYF. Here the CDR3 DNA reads TGTGCCAGCAGTGGACAGACAGATACGCAGTATTTT.

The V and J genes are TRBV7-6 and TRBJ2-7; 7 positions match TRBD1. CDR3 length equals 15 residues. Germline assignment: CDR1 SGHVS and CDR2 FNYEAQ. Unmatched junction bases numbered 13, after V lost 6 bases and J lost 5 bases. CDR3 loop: CASSPETGSGNEQYF. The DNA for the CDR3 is TGTGCCAGCAGTCCCGAGACAGGGTCGGGGAACGAGCAGTACTTC.

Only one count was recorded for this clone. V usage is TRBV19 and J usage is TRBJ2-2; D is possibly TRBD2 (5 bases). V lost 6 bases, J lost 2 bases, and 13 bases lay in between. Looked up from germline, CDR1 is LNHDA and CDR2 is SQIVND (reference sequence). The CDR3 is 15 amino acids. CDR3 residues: CASRGGTANTGELFF. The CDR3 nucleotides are TGTGCCAGTAGAGGAGGCACAGCAAACACCGGGGAGCTGTTTTTT.

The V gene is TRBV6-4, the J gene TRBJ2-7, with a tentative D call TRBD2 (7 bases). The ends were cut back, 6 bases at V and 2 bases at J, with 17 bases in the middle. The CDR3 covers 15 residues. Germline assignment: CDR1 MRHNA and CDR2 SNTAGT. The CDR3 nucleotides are TGTGCCAGCAGCCTAGAGGGCGGGGGCCCCTACGAGCAGTACTTC. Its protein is CASSLEGGGPYEQYF.

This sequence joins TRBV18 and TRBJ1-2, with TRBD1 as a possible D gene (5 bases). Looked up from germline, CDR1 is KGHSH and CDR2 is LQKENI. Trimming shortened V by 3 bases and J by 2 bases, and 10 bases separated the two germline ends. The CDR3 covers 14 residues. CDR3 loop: CASSPDQGNYGYTF. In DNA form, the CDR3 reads TGTGCCAGCTCACCGGATCAGGGAAACTATGGCTACACCTTC.

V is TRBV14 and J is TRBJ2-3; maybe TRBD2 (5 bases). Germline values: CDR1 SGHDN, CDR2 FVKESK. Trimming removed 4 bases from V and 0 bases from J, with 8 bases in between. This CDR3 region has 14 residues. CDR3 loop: CASSRAVSTDTQYF. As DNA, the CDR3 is TGTGCCAGCAGCCGAGCGGTGAGCACAGATACGCAGTATTTT.